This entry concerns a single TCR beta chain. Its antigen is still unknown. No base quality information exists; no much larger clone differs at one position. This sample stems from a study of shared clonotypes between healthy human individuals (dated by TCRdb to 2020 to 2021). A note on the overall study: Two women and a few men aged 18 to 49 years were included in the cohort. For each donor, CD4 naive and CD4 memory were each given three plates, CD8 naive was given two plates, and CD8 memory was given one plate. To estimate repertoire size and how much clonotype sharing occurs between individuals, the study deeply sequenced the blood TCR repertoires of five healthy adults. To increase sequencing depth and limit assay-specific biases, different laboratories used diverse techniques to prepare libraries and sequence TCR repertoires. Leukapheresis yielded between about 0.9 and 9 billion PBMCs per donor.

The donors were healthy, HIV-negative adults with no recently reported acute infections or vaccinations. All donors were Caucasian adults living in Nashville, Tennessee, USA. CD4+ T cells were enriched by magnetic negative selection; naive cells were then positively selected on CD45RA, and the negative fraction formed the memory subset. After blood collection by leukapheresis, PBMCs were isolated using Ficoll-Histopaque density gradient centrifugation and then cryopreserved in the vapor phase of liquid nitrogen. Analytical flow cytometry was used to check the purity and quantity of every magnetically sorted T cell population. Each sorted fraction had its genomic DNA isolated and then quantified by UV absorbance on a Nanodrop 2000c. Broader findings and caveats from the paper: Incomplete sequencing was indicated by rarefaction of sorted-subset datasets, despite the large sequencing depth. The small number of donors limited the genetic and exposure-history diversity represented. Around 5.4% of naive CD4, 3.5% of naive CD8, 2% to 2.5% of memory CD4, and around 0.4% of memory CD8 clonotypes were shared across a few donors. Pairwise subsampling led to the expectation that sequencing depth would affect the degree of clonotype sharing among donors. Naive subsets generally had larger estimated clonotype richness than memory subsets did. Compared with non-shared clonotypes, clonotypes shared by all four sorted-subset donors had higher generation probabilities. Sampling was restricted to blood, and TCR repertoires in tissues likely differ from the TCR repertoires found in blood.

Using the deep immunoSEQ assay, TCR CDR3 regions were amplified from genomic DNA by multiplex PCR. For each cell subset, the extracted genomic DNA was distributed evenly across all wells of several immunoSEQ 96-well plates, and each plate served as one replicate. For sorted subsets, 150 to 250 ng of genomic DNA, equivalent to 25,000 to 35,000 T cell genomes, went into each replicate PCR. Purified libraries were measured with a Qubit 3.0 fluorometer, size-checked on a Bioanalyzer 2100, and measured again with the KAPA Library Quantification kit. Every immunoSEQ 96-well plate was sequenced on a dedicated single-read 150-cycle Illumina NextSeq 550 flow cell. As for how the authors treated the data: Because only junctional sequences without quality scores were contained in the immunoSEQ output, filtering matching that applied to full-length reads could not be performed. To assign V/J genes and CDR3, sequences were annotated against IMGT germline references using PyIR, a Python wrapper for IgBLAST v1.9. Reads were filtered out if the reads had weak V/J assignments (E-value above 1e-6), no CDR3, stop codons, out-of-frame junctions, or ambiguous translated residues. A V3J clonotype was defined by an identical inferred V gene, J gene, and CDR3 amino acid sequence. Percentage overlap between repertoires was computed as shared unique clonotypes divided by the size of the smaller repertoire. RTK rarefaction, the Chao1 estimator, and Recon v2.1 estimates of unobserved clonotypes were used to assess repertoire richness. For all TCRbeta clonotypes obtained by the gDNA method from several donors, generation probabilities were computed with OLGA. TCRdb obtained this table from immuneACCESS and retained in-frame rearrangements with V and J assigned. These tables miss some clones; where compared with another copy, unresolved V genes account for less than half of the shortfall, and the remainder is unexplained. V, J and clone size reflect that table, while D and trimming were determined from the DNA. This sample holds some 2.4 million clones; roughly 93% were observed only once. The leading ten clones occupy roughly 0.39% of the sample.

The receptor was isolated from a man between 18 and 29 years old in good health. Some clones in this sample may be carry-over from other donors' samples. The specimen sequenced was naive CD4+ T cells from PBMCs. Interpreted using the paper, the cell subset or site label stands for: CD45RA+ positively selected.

At the DNA level, the sequence is TGTGCCTGGAGCCAAGGGGTTCAGGGGTCGACTGAAGCTTTCTTT. This sequence encodes CAWSQGVQGSTEAFF. The rearranged segments are TRBV30 and TRBJ1-1; a tentative D call is TRBD1 (6 bases match). CDR1 GTSNPN and CDR2 SVGIG were looked up in the germline V gene (reference sequence). V loses 3 bases, J loses 5 bases, and the germline ends lie 19 bases apart. The CDR3, from cysteine to phenylalanine, totals 15 residues. The only DNA kept is the CDR3, 45 bases in frame from the first base.